The entry that follows covers one TCR beta chain sequence. Its target is unknown. Deletions cut 2 bases from V and 2 bases from J, with 7 bases between. The CDR3 totals 13 residues. Per the germline V gene, CDR1 is SGHDT and CDR2 is YYEEEE. These data come from a study of T cells in tuberculosis. About the research overall: CD1B tetramers identified T cells specific for mycobacterial lipid GMM. This South African cohort compared adolescents with or without latent tuberculosis against adults with active tuberculosis. General observations from the study: Shorter CDR3-alpha in active tuberculosis partly drove smaller distances. Using the GMM-specific repertoire gave nearly 90% accuracy versus roughly 70% with motifs.

Indicated time point: new active TB diagnosis, blood taken before or within 7 days of starting treatment. TCRdb's table, derived via immunoSEQ multiplex PCR, lists solely in-frame clones and lacks some. The data contain tens of thousands of clones, 90% to 95% of them singletons. This chain links TRBV5-6 with TRBJ1-1, with D unclear. Sequenced here: PBMCs, sampled at tuberculosis diagnosis. This receptor was identified in an adult with tuberculosis. The CDR3 DNA sequence: TGTGCCAGCAGCTTTCAGGTCAACACTGAAGCTTTCTTT. Protein sequence: CASSFQVNTEAFF.